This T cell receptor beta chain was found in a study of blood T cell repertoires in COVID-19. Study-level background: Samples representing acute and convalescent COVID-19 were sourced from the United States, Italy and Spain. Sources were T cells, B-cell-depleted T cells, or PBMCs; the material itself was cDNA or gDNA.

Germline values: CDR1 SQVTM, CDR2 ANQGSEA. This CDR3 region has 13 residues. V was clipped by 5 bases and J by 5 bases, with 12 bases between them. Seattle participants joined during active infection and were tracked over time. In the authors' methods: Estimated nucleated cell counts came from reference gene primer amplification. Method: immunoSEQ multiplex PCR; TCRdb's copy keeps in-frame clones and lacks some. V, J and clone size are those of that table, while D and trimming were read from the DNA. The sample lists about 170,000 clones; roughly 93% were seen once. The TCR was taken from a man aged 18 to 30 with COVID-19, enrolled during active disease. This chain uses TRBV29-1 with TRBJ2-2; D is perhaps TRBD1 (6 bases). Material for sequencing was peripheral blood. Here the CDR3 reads CSVRQERTGELFF. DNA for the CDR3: TGCAGCGTTCGACAGGAAAGAACCGGGGAGCTGTTTTTT.